A selection of T cell receptor beta chains follows, all from one sample in a study of identical twins. Via MiXCR, TCRdb re-called the 5' RACE reads, giving one row per CDR3 protein. Among about 260,000 distinct CDR3 sequences listed, about 7.3% were seen once. The same sample was also studied in work on yellow fever vaccine responses in identical twins.

The sequenced sample was memory (CD45RO+) T cells sorted from blood. These receptors all stem from a young woman in good health. CDR3s include the opening cysteine and the closing phenylalanine or tryptophan. The D gene is left open where the match is weak. Size is stated for part of the rows, as once, few or many counts, or as a class when the clone is expanded.

DNA,CDR3,length,J,V,D,size
TGCGCCAGCAGCTTGGGACCGGCCGGGGGAGGAAATGAGCAGTTCTTC,CASSLGPAGGGNEQFF,16,TRBJ2-1,TRBV5-1,NA,many
TGTGCCAGCAGACAGAACGCCTACGAGCAGTACTTC,CASRQNAYEQYF,12,TRBJ2-7,TRBV6-5,NA,NA
TGTGCCAGCAGCTTCGGTGAGAAAACTGAAGCTTTCTTT,CASSFGEKTEAFF,13,TRBJ1-1,TRBV7-9,NA,few
TGCAGTGCTGGAGTGGGAGGCCACCCCGAAAACATTCAGTACTTC,CSAGVGGHPENIQYF,15,TRBJ2-4,TRBV20-1,NA,NA
TGCGCCAGCAGCTTGGCTTGGGCCGGGGAGCTGTTTTTT,CASSLAWAGELFF,13,TRBJ2-2,TRBV5-1,NA,many
TGTGCCAGCAGCTTTACAGATAATTCACCCCTCCACTTT,CASSFTDNSPLHF,13,TRBJ1-6,TRBV5-6,NA,many
TGCAGCGGGTGGACAGGGGTATATGGCTACACCTTC,CSGWTGVYGYTF,12,TRBJ1-2,TRBV29-1,TRBD1,few
TGCGCCAGCAGCTTGGGTCCGGGGCGCTCCTACAATGAGCAGTTCTTC,CASSLGPGRSYNEQFF,16,TRBJ2-1,TRBV5-1,NA,NA
TGTGCCAGCAGCTTGGGCCCGACGACAGTAGCAAATGAAAAACTGTTTTTT,CASSLGPTTVANEKLFF,17,TRBJ1-4,TRBV7-8,NA,NA
TGTGCCAGCAGTCGGGACAGCCAATACGAGCAGTACTTC,CASSRDSQYEQYF,13,TRBJ2-7,TRBV12-3/TRBV12-4,TRBD1,many
TGTGCCAGCAGCCCAAGAGGGGCGAATGGCTACACCTTC,CASSPRGANGYTF,13,TRBJ1-2,TRBV12-3/TRBV12-4,NA,few
TGTGCCAGCAGCTCCCTGGCTGCGTTTGGCCTCAATGAGCAGTTCTTC,CASSSLAAFGLNEQFF,16,TRBJ2-1,TRBV7-8,NA,many
TGTGCCAGCAGTTACGCCCCCCGGGGGGTTAACTCGGATGAGCAGTTCTTC,CASSYAPRGVNSDEQFF,17,TRBJ2-1,TRBV6-2/TRBV6-3,TRBD2,NA
TGTGCCAGCAGCCAGGCGGACAGGGAGAGGGGCTACACCTTC,CASSQADRERGYTF,14,TRBJ1-2,TRBV3-1,TRBD1,many
TGTGCCAGCAGCTCGCCAGGGAATCTTTCTGAGCAGTTCTTC,CASSSPGNLSEQFF,14,TRBJ2-1,TRBV5-4,NA,NA
TGTGCCAGCAGCGTAGGGGCGAGCGTCGGCACAGATACGCAGTATTTT,CASSVGASVGTDTQYF,16,TRBJ2-3,TRBV9,NA,few
TGTGCCAGCCGGACAGGGGGTTCGCATAGCTACACCTTC,CASRTGGSHSYTF,13,TRBJ1-2,TRBV28,TRBD1,many
TGTGCCAGCAGCTGGAGCAAAGCCGGGGAGCTGTTTTTT,CASSWSKAGELFF,13,TRBJ2-2,TRBV7-3,NA,once
TGTGCCAGCAGTGACCCGTTGGGGACCCAGTACTTC,CASSDPLGTQYF,12,TRBJ2-5,TRBV6-6,NA,many
TGCAGTGCCCGGACTAGCGGGAGCCAGACCCAGTACTTC,CSARTSGSQTQYF,13,TRBJ2-5,TRBV20-1,TRBD2,NA
TGTGCCACCAGCCTCGGACAGGGAACAACTAATGAAAAACTGTTTTTT,CATSLGQGTTNEKLFF,16,TRBJ1-4,TRBV24-1,TRBD1,few
TGTGCCAGCAGTCCGGGACAGTGGATGACGGGATACAATGAGCAGTTCTTC,CASSPGQWMTGYNEQFF,17,TRBJ2-1,TRBV28,TRBD1,few
TGCAGCGTCTTCGTTCAGACTGGTGCCTATGGCTACACCTTC,CSVFVQTGAYGYTF,14,TRBJ1-2,TRBV29-1,NA,NA
TGTGCCAGCACGCGGACAGGGGATAACACCGGGGAGCTGTTTTTT,CASTRTGDNTGELFF,15,TRBJ2-2,TRBV6-1,TRBD1,few
TGTGCCAGCAGTGAAGCGGGCCCCTCTGGGGCCAACGTCCTGACTTTC,CASSEAGPSGANVLTF,16,TRBJ2-6,TRBV2,NA,NA
TGTGCCAGCAGCTTAGTCACTAGCGGGATGGTACCGTGGGGCGAGCAGTACTTC,CASSLVTSGMVPWGEQYF,18,TRBJ2-7,TRBV11-2,TRBD2,few
TGTGCCAGCAGTGAATATCGACAAAATCTCTACGAGCAGTACTTC,CASSEYRQNLYEQYF,15,TRBJ2-7,TRBV6-1,NA,NA
TGTGCCAGCATGTCTAGCGACACAGATACGCAGTATTTT,CASMSSDTDTQYF,13,TRBJ2-3,TRBV12-3/TRBV12-4,NA,many
TGTGCCAGCAGCCTTCGGGAGTTTTCAGATACGCAGTATTTT,CASSLREFSDTQYF,14,TRBJ2-3,TRBV11-2,NA,NA
TGTGCCAGCAGTTATAGTGGGGCGGGAGGGCCCACAGATACGCAGTATTTT,CASSYSGAGGPTDTQYF,17,TRBJ2-3,TRBV6-5,TRBD2,many
TGTGCCAGCAGCGCGCACGGTGGGACCGCCGCCGGGACCGGGGAGCTGTTTTTT,CASSAHGGTAAGTGELFF,18,TRBJ2-2,TRBV4-2,NA,few
TGTGCCAGCAGTTTCCCGGCTAGCGGGAGTGTCGGTGAGCAGTTCTTC,CASSFPASGSVGEQFF,16,TRBJ2-1,TRBV12-3/TRBV12-4,TRBD2,many
TGTGCCAGCAGCCTCGACGGGCGAACCGCCGGGGAGCTGTTTTTT,CASSLDGRTAGELFF,15,TRBJ2-2,TRBV7-9,NA,few
TGCGCCAGCGGAGCGGGAGGGGGGCGCTCCTACAATGAGCAGTTCTTC,CASGAGGGRSYNEQFF,16,TRBJ2-1,TRBV5-1,TRBD2,many
TGTGCCAGCAGCACGCAGGGGGTAGGCCAAGAGACCCAGTACTTC,CASSTQGVGQETQYF,15,TRBJ2-5,TRBV28,TRBD1,NA
TGCAGTGCTAGAACCGACTACAACACCGGGGAGCTGTTTTTT,CSARTDYNTGELFF,14,TRBJ2-2,TRBV20-1,NA,many
TGTGCCAGCAGTTACGTGGGGAGCACAGATACGCAGTATTTT,CASSYVGSTDTQYF,14,TRBJ2-3,TRBV28,NA,NA
TGCAGCGCCGAAGTACTGGAGCGGGAGAACTTCGAGACCCAGTACTTC,CSAEVLERENFETQYF,16,TRBJ2-5,TRBV29-1,TRBD2,many
TGCGCCAGCAGCTTGGGCCCAATGAGCTCCTACAATGAGCAGTTCTTC,CASSLGPMSSYNEQFF,16,TRBJ2-1,TRBV5-1,NA,many
TGCGCCAGCAGCTCCTCGCCCCGACGGATACACCCCTACGAGCAGTACTTC,CASSSSPRRIHPYEQYF,17,TRBJ2-7,TRBV5-1,NA,many
TGTGCCTGCAGGGGTTCCGGGGAGCTGTTTTTT,CACRGSGELFF,11,TRBJ2-2,TRBV12-3/TRBV12-4,NA,many
TGTGCCAGCAGCTTAATGAAGCCCTCGAACACCGGGGAGCTGTTTTTT,CASSLMKPSNTGELFF,16,TRBJ2-2,TRBV7-9,NA,many
TGCAGCGTTGCGGGTCCCTACAATGAGCAGTTCTTC,CSVAGPYNEQFF,12,TRBJ2-1,TRBV29-1,NA,few
TGTGCCAGCAGCCAAGATGTCTCGCCAGTTAATTCACCCCTCCACTTT,CASSQDVSPVNSPLHF,16,TRBJ1-6,TRBV4-2,NA,many
TGTGCCAGCAAACTGGGACAGGGGGCGGGGGAGACCCAGTACTTC,CASKLGQGAGETQYF,15,TRBJ2-5,TRBV5-6,TRBD1,many
TGCGCCAGCAGCTTTTGGGGGCCTGACAATGAGCAGTTCTTC,CASSFWGPDNEQFF,14,TRBJ2-1,TRBV5-1,NA,few
TGTGCCAGCAGCTTAGTATCGATCTCTGGGGCCAACGTCCTGACTTTC,CASSLVSISGANVLTF,16,TRBJ2-6,TRBV7-8,NA,many
TGCGCCAGCAGCCCCCCCTTTCGGGAAGCCTACAATGAGCAGTTCTTC,CASSPPFREAYNEQFF,16,TRBJ2-1,TRBV5-1,NA,NA
TGTGCCAGCATTCTCGGACAGGGTAGGAATGAAAAACTGTTTTTT,CASILGQGRNEKLFF,15,TRBJ1-4,TRBV6-5,TRBD1,NA
TGTGCCAGCAGGCGAGGACAGGGCGGTAATTCACCCCTCCACTTT,CASRRGQGGNSPLHF,15,TRBJ1-6,TRBV12-3/TRBV12-4,TRBD1,many
TGTGCCAGCAGTTTAGCTCTTCTCAACAATGAGCAGTTCTTC,CASSLALLNNEQFF,14,TRBJ2-1,TRBV12-3/TRBV12-4,NA,few
TGTGCCAGCAGCACCCGAGGAGGCTCGGGCTACGAGCAGTACTTC,CASSTRGGSGYEQYF,15,TRBJ2-7,TRBV28,NA,few
TGTGCCAGCAGTGAAGTAACCGGGACAGGGCAGGGCGGGGAGCTGTTTTTT,CASSEVTGTGQGGELFF,17,TRBJ2-2,TRBV25-1,TRBD1,NA
TGTGCCAGCACCGAATTTTCGTTCACTGAAGCTTTCTTT,CASTEFSFTEAFF,13,TRBJ1-1,TRBV6-1,NA,NA
TGTGCCAGCAGTTCCGGGACTAGCAGCTACAATGAGCAGTTCTTC,CASSSGTSSYNEQFF,15,TRBJ2-1,TRBV12-3/TRBV12-4,TRBD2,NA
TGTGCCAGCAGCCCTTCAGCGGACCCTAACACCGGGGAGCTGTTTTTT,CASSPSADPNTGELFF,16,TRBJ2-2,TRBV12-3/TRBV12-4,NA,many
TGTGCCAGCAGCCAAGAGCGCTATGGCTACACCTTC,CASSQERYGYTF,12,TRBJ1-2,TRBV14,NA,few
TGCAGTGCTAGAGACCAGGGCATGTCCGGAAACACCATATATTTT,CSARDQGMSGNTIYF,15,TRBJ1-3,TRBV20-1,NA,NA
TGCGCCAGCAGCTTGGAACTAGCGGGGGGGAGCTCCTACAATGAGCAGTTCTTC,CASSLELAGGSSYNEQFF,18,TRBJ2-1,TRBV5-1,TRBD2,NA